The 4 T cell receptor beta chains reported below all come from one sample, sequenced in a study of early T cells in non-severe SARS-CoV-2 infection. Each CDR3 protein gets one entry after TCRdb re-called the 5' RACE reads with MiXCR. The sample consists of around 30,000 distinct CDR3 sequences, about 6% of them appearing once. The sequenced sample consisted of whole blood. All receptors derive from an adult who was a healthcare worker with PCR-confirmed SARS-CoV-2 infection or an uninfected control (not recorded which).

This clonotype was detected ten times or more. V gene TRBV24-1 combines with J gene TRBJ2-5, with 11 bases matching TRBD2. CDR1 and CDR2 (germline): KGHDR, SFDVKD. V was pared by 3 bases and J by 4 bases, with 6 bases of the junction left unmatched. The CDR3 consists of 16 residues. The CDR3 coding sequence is TGTGCCACCAGTGATCCAACTAGCGGGAGCGGAGAGACCCAGTACTTC. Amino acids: CATSDPTSGSGETQYF.

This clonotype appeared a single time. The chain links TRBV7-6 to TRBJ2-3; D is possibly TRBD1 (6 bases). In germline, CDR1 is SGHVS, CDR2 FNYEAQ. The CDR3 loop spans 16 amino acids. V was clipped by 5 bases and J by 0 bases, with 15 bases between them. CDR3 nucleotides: TGTGCCAGCAGCCCAACGGGACAAACTAGCACAGATACGCAGTATTTT. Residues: CASSPTGQTSTDTQYF.

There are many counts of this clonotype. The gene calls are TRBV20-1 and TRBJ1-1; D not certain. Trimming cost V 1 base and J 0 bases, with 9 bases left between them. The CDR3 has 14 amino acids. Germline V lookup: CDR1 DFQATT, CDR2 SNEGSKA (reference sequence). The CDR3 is CSARVLGLNTEAFF. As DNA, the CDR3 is TGCAGTGCTAGAGTGCTGGGATTGAACACTGAAGCTTTCTTT.

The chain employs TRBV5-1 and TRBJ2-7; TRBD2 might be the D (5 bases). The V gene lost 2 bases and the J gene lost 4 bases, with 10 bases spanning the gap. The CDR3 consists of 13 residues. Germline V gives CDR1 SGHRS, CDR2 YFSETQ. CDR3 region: CASSLREGYEQYF. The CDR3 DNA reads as TGCGCCAGCAGCTTACGAGAGGGTTACGAGCAGTACTTC.